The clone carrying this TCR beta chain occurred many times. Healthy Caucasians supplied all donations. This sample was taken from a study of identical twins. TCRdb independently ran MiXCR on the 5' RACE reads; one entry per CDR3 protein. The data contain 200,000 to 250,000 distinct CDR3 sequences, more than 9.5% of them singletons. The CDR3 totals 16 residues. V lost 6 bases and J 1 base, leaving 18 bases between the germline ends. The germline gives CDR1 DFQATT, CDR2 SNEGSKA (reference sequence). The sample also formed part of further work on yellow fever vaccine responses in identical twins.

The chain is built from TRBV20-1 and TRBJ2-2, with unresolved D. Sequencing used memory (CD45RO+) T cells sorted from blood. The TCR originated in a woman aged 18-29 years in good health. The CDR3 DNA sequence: TGCAGTGCCACACGGTCCGCCGGGTTGAACACCGGGGAGCTGTTTTTT. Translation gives CSATRSAGLNTGELFF.